A selection of T cell receptor beta chains follows, all from one sample in a study of CD8 T cells in ankylosing spondylitis. TCRdb reprocessed the 5' RACE reads via MiXCR and lists one record per CDR3 protein. The repertoire holds about 140,000 distinct CDR3 sequences, with roughly 8% as singletons. The sequenced sample was synovial fluid, either unsorted or a sorted T cell fraction (not recorded which). These receptors all stem from a male donor with ankylosing spondylitis. Both conserved end residues are part of each CDR3. D genes are given only for firm matches. Only some rows state a clone size, as once, few, many or a class for expanded clones.

.,TRBJ1-1,12,TRBV20-1,many,TGCAGTGCTACGACAAGTAACACTGAAGCTTTCTTT,CSATTSNTEAFF
.,TRBJ2-5,14,TRBV18,.,TGTGCCAGCTCACCACCGAGACTGAAAGAGACCCAGTACTTC,CASSPPRLKETQYF
.,TRBJ2-1,13,TRBV29-1,few,TGCAGCGTTGTGTTCTTTCAATACAATGAGCAGTTCTTC,CSVVFFQYNEQFF
.,TRBJ2-5,14,TRBV7-9,many,TGTGCCAGCAGCCGGACAGCTTCTCAAGAGACCCAGTACTTC,CASSRTASQETQYF
TRBD1,TRBJ1-2,14,TRBV5-1,once,TGCGCCAGCAGCTTGGGGGGACAGGGTGGCGGCTACACCTTC,CASSLGGQGGGYTF
.,TRBJ1-6,12,TRBV12-3/TRBV12-4,few,TGTGCCAGCAGTTTAGTCAGATCACCCCTCCACTTT,CASSLVRSPLHF
.,TRBJ2-2,16,TRBV28,few,TGTGCCAGCAGTTCAAGAACGGGACTCAACACCGGGGAGCTGTTTTTT,CASSSRTGLNTGELFF
.,TRBJ1-2,14,TRBV7-6,.,TGTGCCAGCAGCCCCGGGACGATTAACTATGGCTACACCTTC,CASSPGTINYGYTF
TRBD2,TRBJ2-5,18,TRBV5-1,.,TGCGCCAGCAGCCCCGGGACTAGCGGGAGGGAGGACCAAGAGACCCAGTACTTC,CASSPGTSGREDQETQYF
TRBD2,TRBJ2-3,16,TRBV6-9,.,TGTGCCAGCAGTTATTATTCGGGAGGCGGCACAGATACGCAGTATTTT,CASSYYSGGGTDTQYF
.,TRBJ1-5,13,TRBV12-3/TRBV12-4,many,TGTGCCAGCAGTGGGGACCCCTATCAGCCCCAGCATTTT,CASSGDPYQPQHF
.,TRBJ2-5,15,TRBV5-1,few,TGCGCCAGCAGGACGAGGGACGGGGACCAAGAGACCCAGTACTTC,CASRTRDGDQETQYF
.,TRBJ1-2,14,TRBV4-1,.,TGCGCCAGCAGCCCTTCACAGGGTCGAAGTGGCTACACCTTC,CASSPSQGRSGYTF
.,TRBJ2-2,16,TRBV5-4,few,TGTGCCAGCAGCTTGTGGGTAGAATCGAACACCGGGGAGCTGTTTTTT,CASSLWVESNTGELFF
.,TRBJ2-3,15,TRBV7-2,few,TGTGCCAGCAGCTTAAGAACGGCTAGCACAGATACGCAGTATTTT,CASSLRTASTDTQYF
.,TRBJ2-2,14,TRBV19,.,TGTGCCAGTACCCAGACAGGGAACACCGGGGAGCTGTTTTTT,CASTQTGNTGELFF
.,TRBJ1-2,12,TRBV28,few,TGTGCCGTCGTGAACTATCACTATGGCTACACCTTC,CAVVNYHYGYTF
TRBD2,TRBJ2-7,15,TRBV28,many,TGTGCCAGCACCGCCGGGACTAGCAGTTTCTACGAGCAGTACTTC,CASTAGTSSFYEQYF
TRBD1,TRBJ1-2,15,TRBV7-2,many,TGTGCCAGCAGCTTAGCAGACAGGGGGAACTATGGCTACACCTTC,CASSLADRGNYGYTF
.,TRBJ2-2,13,TRBV7-9,.,TGTGCCAGCAGCTTAACTAGCTCCGGGGAGCTGTTTTTT,CASSLTSSGELFF
.,TRBJ1-5,16,TRBV6-1,few,TGTGCCAGCAGTGAAGGACTTAGTTATAGCAATCAGCCCCAGCATTTT,CASSEGLSYSNQPQHF
.,TRBJ1-4,12,TRBV29-1,many,TGCAGCGTTGTGTGGGGGGACGAAAAACTGTTTTTT,CSVVWGDEKLFF
.,TRBJ2-7,11,TRBV12-3/TRBV12-4,few,TGTGCCAGCAGTGTCAACTACGAGCAGTACTTC,CASSVNYEQYF